Included here is one T cell receptor (beta chain) sequence, with context. Version v3.0 of the immunoSEQ assay ran at survey level. Produced via immunoSEQ multiplex PCR; TCRdb's table is partial and in-frame only. The sample has tens of thousands of clones; roughly 84% are singletons. This sample was taken from a study of long-term antiretroviral therapy in people with HIV. Unmatched junction bases numbered 4, after V lost 4 bases and J lost 7 bases. The CDR3 extends over 13 amino acids. CDR1 and CDR2 from the germline V gene are MNHNS and SASEGT. This receptor was identified in a woman younger than 45 with HIV. Sequenced here: unsorted PBMCs, sampled 2.7 to 2.9 years before starting antiretroviral therapy. The rearrangement joins TRBV6-1 to TRBJ1-5; 7 bases match TRBD1. For the CDR3, the DNA is TGTGCCAGCAGTGGTCAGGGGGAACAGCCCCAGCATTTT. Protein sequence: CASSGQGEQPQHF.